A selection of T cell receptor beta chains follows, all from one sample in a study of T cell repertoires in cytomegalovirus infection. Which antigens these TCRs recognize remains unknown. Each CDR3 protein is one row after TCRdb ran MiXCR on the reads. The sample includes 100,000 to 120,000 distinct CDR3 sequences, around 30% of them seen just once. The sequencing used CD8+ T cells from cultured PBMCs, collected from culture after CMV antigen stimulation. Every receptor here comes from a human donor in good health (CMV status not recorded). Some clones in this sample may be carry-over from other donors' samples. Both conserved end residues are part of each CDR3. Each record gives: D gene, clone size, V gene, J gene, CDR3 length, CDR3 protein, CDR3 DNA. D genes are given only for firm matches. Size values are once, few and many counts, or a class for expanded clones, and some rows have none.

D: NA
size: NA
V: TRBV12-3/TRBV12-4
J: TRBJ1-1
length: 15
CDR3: CASSLTPGPITEAFF
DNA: TGTGCCAGCAGCCTCACCCCGGGGCCGATCACTGAAGCTTTCTTT

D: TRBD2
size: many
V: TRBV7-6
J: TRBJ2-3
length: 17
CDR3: CASSSPKAGGPTDTQYF
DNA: TGTGCCAGCAGCTCACCCAAAGCGGGGGGGCCAACAGATACGCAGTATTTT

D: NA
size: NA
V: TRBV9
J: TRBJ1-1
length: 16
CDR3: CASSVADIPMNTEAFF
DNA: TGTGCCAGCAGCGTAGCGGACATCCCCATGAACACTGAAGCTTTCTTT

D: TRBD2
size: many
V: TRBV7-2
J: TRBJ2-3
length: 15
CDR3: CASSHSGGRTDTQYF
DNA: TGTGCCAGCAGCCATAGCGGGGGGCGCACAGATACGCAGTATTTT

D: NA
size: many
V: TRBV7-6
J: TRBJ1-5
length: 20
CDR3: CASLLGGEEDRSPGMQPQHF
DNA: TGTGCCAGCCTCCTAGGGGGGGAAGAGGACAGATCACCAGGGATGCAGCCCCAGCATTTT

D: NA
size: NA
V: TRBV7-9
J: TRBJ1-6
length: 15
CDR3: CASSQSRGHNSPLHF
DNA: TGTGCCAGCAGCCAGTCGAGAGGGCATAATTCACCCCTCCACTTT

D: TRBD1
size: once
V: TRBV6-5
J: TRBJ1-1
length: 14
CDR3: CASSYGTANTEAFF
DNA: TGTGCCAGCAGTTACGGGACAGCGAACACTGAAGCTTTCTTT

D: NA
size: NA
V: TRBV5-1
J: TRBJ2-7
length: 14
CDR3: CASSFLDNSYEQYF
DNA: TGCGCCAGCAGCTTCTTAGACAACTCCTACGAGCAGTACTTC

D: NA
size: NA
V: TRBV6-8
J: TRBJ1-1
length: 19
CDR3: CASSYSGGSLGTASTEAFF
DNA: TGTGCCAGCAGTTACTCGGGGGGCAGCCTAGGTACGGCGAGCACTGAAGCTTTCTTT

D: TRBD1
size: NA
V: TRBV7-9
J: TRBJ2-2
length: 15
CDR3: CASSLGTGVTGELFF
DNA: TGTGCCAGCAGCTTGGGGACAGGGGTCACCGGGGAGCTGTTTTTT

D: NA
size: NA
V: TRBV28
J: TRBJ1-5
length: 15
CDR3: CASTPPAGGRQPQHF
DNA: TGTGCCAGCACCCCCCCCGCGGGGGGTCGGCAGCCCCAGCATTTT

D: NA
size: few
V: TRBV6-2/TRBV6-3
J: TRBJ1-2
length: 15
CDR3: CASRGVGGIGYGYTF
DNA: TGTGCCAGCAGGGGTGTCGGGGGAATCGGCTATGGCTACACCTTC

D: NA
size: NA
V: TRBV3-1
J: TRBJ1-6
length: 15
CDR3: CASSQEKRFWAPLHF
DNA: TGTGCCAGCAGCCAAGAGAAAAGGTTTTGGGCACCCCTCCACTTT

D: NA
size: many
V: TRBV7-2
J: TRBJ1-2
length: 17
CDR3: CASSLPLWVMGNYGYTF
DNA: TGTGCCAGCAGCTTACCCCTTTGGGTTATGGGGAACTATGGCTACACCTTC

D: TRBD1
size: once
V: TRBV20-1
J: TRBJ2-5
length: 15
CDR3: CSALDREEVWETQYF
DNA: TGCAGTGCTTTGGACAGGGAAGAAGTTTGGGAGACCCAGTACTTC

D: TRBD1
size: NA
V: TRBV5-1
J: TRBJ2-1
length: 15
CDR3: CASSLEGTGGHEQFF
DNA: TGCGCCAGCAGCTTAGAGGGGACAGGGGGGCATGAGCAGTTCTTC

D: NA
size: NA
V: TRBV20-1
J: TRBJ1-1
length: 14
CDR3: CSAIRDDMNTEAFF
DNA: TGCAGTGCTATTAGGGATGATATGAACACTGAAGCTTTCTTT

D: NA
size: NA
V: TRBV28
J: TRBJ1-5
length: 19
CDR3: CASSLCCSGGPAGNQPQHF
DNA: TGTGCCAGCAGTTTATGCTGTTCGGGAGGGCCCGCGGGCAATCAGCCCCAGCATTTT

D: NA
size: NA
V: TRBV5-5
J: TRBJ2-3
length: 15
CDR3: CASSFFAGTTDTQYF
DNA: TGTGCCAGCAGCTTTTTTGCGGGGACCACAGATACGCAGTATTTT

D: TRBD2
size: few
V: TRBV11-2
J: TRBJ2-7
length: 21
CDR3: CASSLDLPEGELAGDPYEQYF
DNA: TGTGCCAGCAGCTTAGATTTGCCCGAGGGTGAACTAGCGGGGGACCCCTACGAGCAGTACTTC

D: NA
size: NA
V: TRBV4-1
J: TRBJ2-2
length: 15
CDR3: CASSQEKGRTGELFF
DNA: TGCGCCAGCAGCCAAGAAAAGGGACGAACCGGGGAGCTGTTTTTT

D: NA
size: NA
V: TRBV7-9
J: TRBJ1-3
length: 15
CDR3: CASSLEGGTGNTIYF
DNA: TGTGCCAGCAGCTTAGAAGGAGGTACTGGAAACACCATATATTTT

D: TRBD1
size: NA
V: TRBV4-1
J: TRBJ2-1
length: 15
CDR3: CASSQDRSPYNEQFF
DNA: TGCGCCAGCAGCCAGGACAGGTCTCCCTACAATGAGCAGTTCTTC

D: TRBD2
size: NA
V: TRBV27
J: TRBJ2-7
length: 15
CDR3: CASSFQGGAGYEQYF
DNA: TGTGCCAGCAGTTTCCAGGGAGGGGCGGGATACGAGCAGTACTTC

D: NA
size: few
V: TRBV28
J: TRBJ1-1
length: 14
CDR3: CASTFRWENTEAFF
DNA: TGTGCCAGCACCTTCAGGTGGGAGAACACTGAAGCTTTCTTT

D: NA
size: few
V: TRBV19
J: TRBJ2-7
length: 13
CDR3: CASSKLGGYEQYF
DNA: TGTGCCAGTAGCAAATTGGGCGGATACGAGCAGTACTTC

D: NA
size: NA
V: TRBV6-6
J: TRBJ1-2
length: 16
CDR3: CASSYSQLPRGAGYTF
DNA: TGTGCCAGCAGTTACTCGCAACTCCCACGAGGGGCTGGCTACACCTTC

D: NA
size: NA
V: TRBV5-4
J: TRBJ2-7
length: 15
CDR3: CASSRTGTATAEQYF
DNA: TGTGCCAGCAGCCGCACCGGGACGGCCACCGCCGAGCAGTACTTC

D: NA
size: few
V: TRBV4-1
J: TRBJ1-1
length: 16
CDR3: CASSQDLALRGTEAFF
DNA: TGCGCCAGCAGCCAAGATTTGGCGCTTCGGGGCACTGAAGCTTTCTTT

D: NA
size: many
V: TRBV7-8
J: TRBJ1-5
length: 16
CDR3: CASSLEAGLVNQPQHF
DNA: TGTGCCAGCAGCTTAGAGGCAGGGTTGGTGAATCAGCCCCAGCATTTT

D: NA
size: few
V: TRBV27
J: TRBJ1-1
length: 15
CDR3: CASSLSGRGNTEAFF
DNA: TGTGCCAGCAGTTTATCGGGCAGGGGGAACACTGAAGCTTTCTTT

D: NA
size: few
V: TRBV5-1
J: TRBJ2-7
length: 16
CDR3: CASSFFRRPLSYEQYF
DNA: TGCGCCAGCAGCTTTTTCAGGAGGCCCCTCTCCTACGAGCAGTACTTC

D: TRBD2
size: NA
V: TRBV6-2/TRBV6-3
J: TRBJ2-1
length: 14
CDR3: CASRLAGLYNEQFF
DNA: TGTGCCAGCAGACTAGCGGGGCTCTACAATGAGCAGTTCTTC

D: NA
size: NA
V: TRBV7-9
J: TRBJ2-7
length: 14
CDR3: CASSLGPGTNEQYF
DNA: TGTGCCAGCAGCTTAGGTCCAGGGACGAACGAGCAGTACTTC

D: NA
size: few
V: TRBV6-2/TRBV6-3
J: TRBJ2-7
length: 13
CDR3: CASSPGGYYEQYF
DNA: TGTGCCAGCAGCCCGGGTGGATACTACGAGCAGTACTTC

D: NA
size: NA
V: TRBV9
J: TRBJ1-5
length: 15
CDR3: CASSVAGAVNQPQHF
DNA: TGTGCCAGCAGCGTAGCTGGGGCAGTTAATCAGCCCCAGCATTTT

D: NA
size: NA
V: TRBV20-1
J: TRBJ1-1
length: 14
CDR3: CSASPQGMNTEAFF
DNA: TGCAGTGCTAGTCCCCAGGGAATGAACACTGAAGCTTTCTTT

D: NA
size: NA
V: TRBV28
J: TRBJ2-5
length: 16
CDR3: CASSLSRHEYQETQYF
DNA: TGTGCCAGCAGTTTATCACGACACGAGTACCAAGAGACCCAGTACTTC

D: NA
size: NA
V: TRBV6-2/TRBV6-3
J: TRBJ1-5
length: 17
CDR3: CASSYSWGAGDNQPQHF
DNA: TGTGCCAGCAGTTACTCATGGGGGGCTGGGGACAATCAGCCCCAGCATTTT

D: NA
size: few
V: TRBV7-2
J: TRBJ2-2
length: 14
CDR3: CASSRGTITGELFF
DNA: TGTGCCAGCAGCCGCGGGACGATCACCGGGGAGCTGTTTTTT